This is a list of T cell receptor beta chains from one sample in a study of cytomegalovirus exposure and HLA in healthy donors. The data were produced by immunoSEQ multiplex PCR, yet TCRdb's version contains in-frame clones alone and is incomplete. The sample consists of approximately 100,000 clones, about nine tenths of them appearing once. Material for sequencing was PBMCs. The source of these receptors is a man aged 30-40 years in good health and CMV-seropositive. Each CDR3 is given with its conserved first and last residue. D genes are given only for firm matches. Expanded clones are given a class, and other clones once, few, many or no size at all.

d_call: .
clone_size: .
v_call: TRBV6-6
j_call: TRBJ2-7
cdr3_aa: CASSYSGRGDPEQYF
cdr3_nt: TGTGCCAGCAGTTACTCAGGCAGAGGAGATCCCGAGCAGTACTTC

d_call: .
clone_size: .
v_call: TRBV6-5
j_call: TRBJ2-2
cdr3_aa: CASRDILNTGELFF
cdr3_nt: TGTGCCAGCAGGGACATTTTGAACACCGGGGAGCTGTTTTTT

d_call: .
clone_size: .
v_call: TRBV4-1
j_call: TRBJ2-7
cdr3_aa: CASSQDTHREPYEQYF
cdr3_nt: TGCGCCAGCAGCCAAGATACCCACAGGGAGCCCTACGAGCAGTACTTC

d_call: .
clone_size: .
v_call: TRBV6-5
j_call: TRBJ2-2
cdr3_aa: CASSYSIVRTGELFF
cdr3_nt: TGTGCCAGCAGTTACTCGATAGTTCGGACCGGGGAGCTGTTTTTT

d_call: .
clone_size: .
v_call: TRBV29-1
j_call: TRBJ1-1
cdr3_aa: CSVEDSFREAFF
cdr3_nt: TGCAGCGTTGAAGATAGTTTCCGGGAAGCTTTCTTT

d_call: .
clone_size: few
v_call: TRBV18
j_call: TRBJ2-3
cdr3_aa: CASSPPGHEANTDTQYF
cdr3_nt: TGTGCCAGCTCACCCCCGGGACATGAGGCTAACACAGATACGCAGTATTTT

d_call: .
clone_size: .
v_call: TRBV27
j_call: TRBJ2-2
cdr3_aa: CASSLGSGTNTGELFF
cdr3_nt: TGTGCCAGCAGTTTAGGTAGCGGAACGAACACCGGGGAGCTGTTTTTT

d_call: TRBD2
clone_size: .
v_call: TRBV4-1
j_call: TRBJ2-2
cdr3_aa: CASSQVASGSSGELFF
cdr3_nt: TGCGCCAGCAGCCAAGTGGCTAGCGGGAGTTCCGGGGAGCTGTTTTTT

d_call: .
clone_size: .
v_call: TRBV7-9
j_call: TRBJ2-1
cdr3_aa: CASSLAPNLYNEQFF
cdr3_nt: TGTGCCAGCAGCTTAGCGCCTAATCTCTACAATGAGCAGTTCTTC

d_call: .
clone_size: .
v_call: TRBV19
j_call: TRBJ2-7
cdr3_aa: CASSIEGTGAYEQYF
cdr3_nt: TGTGCCAGTAGTATAGAAGGGACGGGGGCCTACGAGCAGTACTTC

d_call: .
clone_size: .
v_call: TRBV28
j_call: TRBJ1-2
cdr3_aa: CASSSGTEIYGYTF
cdr3_nt: TGTGCCAGCAGTTCTGGGACTGAGATCTATGGCTACACCTTC

d_call: .
clone_size: .
v_call: TRBV4-1
j_call: TRBJ2-7
cdr3_aa: CASSHSDSGSYEQYF
cdr3_nt: TGCGCCAGCAGCCATTCAGACAGTGGTTCCTACGAGCAGTACTTC

d_call: .
clone_size: .
v_call: TRBV10-3
j_call: TRBJ2-3
cdr3_aa: CAISGYTGLLYSTDTQYF
cdr3_nt: TGTGCCATCAGTGGTTATACTGGACTTCTCTATAGCACAGATACGCAGTATTTT

d_call: .
clone_size: .
v_call: TRBV28
j_call: TRBJ1-1
cdr3_aa: CASSLPQGSEAFF
cdr3_nt: TGTGCCAGCAGTTTACCACAGGGTTCTGAAGCTTTCTTT

d_call: TRBD2
clone_size: .
v_call: TRBV5-4
j_call: TRBJ2-3
cdr3_aa: CASSLSGSGRQGPEYF
cdr3_nt: TGTGCCAGCAGCTTGAGTGGCAGCGGGAGGCAGGGGCCGGAGTATTTT

d_call: .
clone_size: .
v_call: TRBV27
j_call: TRBJ1-5
cdr3_aa: CASSWGRAQPQHF
cdr3_nt: TGTGCCAGCAGTTGGGGGAGGGCTCAGCCCCAGCATTTT

d_call: TRBD1
clone_size: few
v_call: TRBV5-5
j_call: TRBJ1-4
cdr3_aa: CASSFQQGINEKLFF
cdr3_nt: TGTGCCAGCAGCTTCCAACAGGGGATAAATGAAAAACTGTTTTTT

d_call: TRBD2
clone_size: .
v_call: TRBV4-2
j_call: TRBJ2-7
cdr3_aa: CASSLGLAESYEQYF
cdr3_nt: TGTGCCAGCAGCCTGGGACTAGCGGAGTCCTACGAGCAGTACTTC

d_call: TRBD1
clone_size: .
v_call: TRBV30
j_call: TRBJ1-4
cdr3_aa: CAWKAGGSRGLFF
cdr3_nt: TGTGCCTGGAAAGCAGGGGGATCCCGGGGACTGTTTTTT

d_call: .
clone_size: .
v_call: TRBV2
j_call: TRBJ1-5
cdr3_aa: CASSYRGNQPQHF
cdr3_nt: TGTGCCAGCAGCTACAGGGGCAATCAGCCCCAGCATTTT

d_call: .
clone_size: .
v_call: TRBV6-1
j_call: TRBJ2-1
cdr3_aa: CASSEYSYNEQFF
cdr3_nt: TGTGCCAGCAGTGAATATAGCTACAATGAGCAGTTCTTC

d_call: .
clone_size: .
v_call: TRBV19
j_call: TRBJ2-1
cdr3_aa: CASSPVTSWLSSYNEQFF
cdr3_nt: TGTGCCAGTAGTCCCGTTACTAGCTGGTTGAGCTCCTACAATGAGCAGTTCTTC

d_call: .
clone_size: .
v_call: TRBV28
j_call: TRBJ2-7
cdr3_aa: CASSLIGLGTYEQYF
cdr3_nt: TGTGCCAGCAGTTTGATCGGGTTGGGTACCTACGAGCAGTACTTC

d_call: TRBD1
clone_size: .
v_call: TRBV2
j_call: TRBJ2-2
cdr3_aa: CASRQLQGAGELFF
cdr3_nt: TGTGCCAGCAGACAACTGCAGGGGGCCGGGGAGCTGTTTTTT

d_call: .
clone_size: .
v_call: TRBV6-5
j_call: TRBJ1-2
cdr3_aa: CASSYGRDGGYTF
cdr3_nt: TGTGCCAGCAGTTACGGCCGCGACGGGGGCTACACCTTC

d_call: .
clone_size: .
v_call: TRBV30
j_call: TRBJ2-6
cdr3_aa: CAWSRGSGANVLTF
cdr3_nt: TGTGCCTGGAGTAGGGGATCTGGGGCCAACGTCCTGACTTTC

d_call: .
clone_size: .
v_call: TRBV5-1
j_call: TRBJ1-3
cdr3_aa: CASSLEAGHRSGNTIYF
cdr3_nt: TGCGCCAGCAGCTTGGAAGCGGGACACCGCTCTGGAAACACCATATATTTT

d_call: TRBD2
clone_size: once
v_call: TRBV5-1
j_call: TRBJ2-3
cdr3_aa: CASSFSGTSGGSTDTQYF
cdr3_nt: TGCGCCAGCAGCTTTTCCGGGACTAGCGGGGGAAGCACAGATACGCAGTATTTT

d_call: .
clone_size: once
v_call: TRBV5-4
j_call: TRBJ2-5
cdr3_aa: CASSFPSQETQYF
cdr3_nt: TGTGCCAGCAGCTTTCCCAGCCAAGAGACCCAGTACTTC

d_call: .
clone_size: .
v_call: TRBV19
j_call: TRBJ1-2
cdr3_aa: CASTLGGSALYGYTF
cdr3_nt: TGTGCCAGTACCCTTGGGGGCTCGGCCCTCTATGGCTACACCTTC

d_call: .
clone_size: .
v_call: TRBV7-9
j_call: TRBJ2-5
cdr3_aa: CASSPDRSFQETQYF
cdr3_nt: TGTGCCAGCAGCCCCGACAGAAGCTTCCAAGAGACCCAGTACTTC

d_call: .
clone_size: .
v_call: TRBV5-1
j_call: TRBJ2-1
cdr3_aa: CASSLGDWGSYNEQFF
cdr3_nt: TGCGCCAGCAGCTTGGGTGATTGGGGCAGCTACAATGAGCAGTTCTTC

d_call: TRBD1
clone_size: few
v_call: TRBV2
j_call: TRBJ1-2
cdr3_aa: CASSEVTGGKGDGYTF
cdr3_nt: TGTGCCAGCAGTGAAGTGACAGGGGGCAAAGGAGATGGCTACACCTTC

d_call: .
clone_size: .
v_call: TRBV6-5
j_call: TRBJ2-3
cdr3_aa: CASSNVAGPTDTQYF
cdr3_nt: TGTGCCAGCAGTAATGTGGCGGGGCCCACAGATACGCAGTATTTT

d_call: .
clone_size: .
v_call: TRBV27
j_call: TRBJ2-7
cdr3_aa: CASRSGSYEQYF
cdr3_nt: TGTGCCAGCAGGTCAGGGTCCTACGAGCAGTACTTC

d_call: TRBD1
clone_size: .
v_call: TRBV5-1
j_call: TRBJ1-6
cdr3_aa: CASSQTGSSYNSPLHF
cdr3_nt: TGCGCCAGCAGCCAGACAGGGTCCTCCTATAATTCACCCCTCCACTTT

d_call: TRBD1
clone_size: .
v_call: TRBV5-1
j_call: TRBJ2-1
cdr3_aa: CASSLGQGALNEQFF
cdr3_nt: TGCGCCAGCAGCTTGGGGCAGGGGGCGCTCAATGAGCAGTTCTTC

d_call: TRBD2
clone_size: .
v_call: TRBV5-1
j_call: TRBJ2-3
cdr3_aa: CASSLEPSGRDTQYF
cdr3_nt: TGCGCCAGCAGCTTGGAACCTAGCGGGAGAGATACGCAGTATTTT

d_call: .
clone_size: .
v_call: TRBV25-1
j_call: TRBJ1-2
cdr3_aa: CASSEDLTWSGYTF
cdr3_nt: TGTGCCAGCAGTGAGGACTTAACATGGTCTGGCTACACCTTC

d_call: .
clone_size: .
v_call: TRBV7-6
j_call: TRBJ1-4
cdr3_aa: CASSLERAGTVLEKLFF
cdr3_nt: TGTGCCAGCAGCTTAGAAAGAGCGGGAACGGTGCTAGAAAAACTGTTTTTT

d_call: TRBD1
clone_size: .
v_call: TRBV6-5
j_call: TRBJ2-1
cdr3_aa: CASSYAVTGGYNEQFF
cdr3_nt: TGTGCCAGCAGTTACGCCGTTACAGGGGGCTACAATGAGCAGTTCTTC

d_call: TRBD2
clone_size: .
v_call: TRBV7-6
j_call: TRBJ2-1
cdr3_aa: CASSSTRGASGIIDEQFF
cdr3_nt: TGTGCCAGCAGCTCAACTCGAGGAGCTAGCGGGATTATTGATGAGCAGTTCTTC

d_call: .
clone_size: .
v_call: TRBV11-2
j_call: TRBJ1-1
cdr3_aa: CASSFYLNTEAFF
cdr3_nt: TGTGCCAGCAGCTTTTACCTAAACACTGAAGCTTTCTTT

d_call: TRBD2
clone_size: .
v_call: TRBV4-2
j_call: TRBJ2-3
cdr3_aa: CASSQVGGFAGPSTDTQYF
cdr3_nt: TGTGCCAGCAGCCAAGTGGGGGGGTTCGCGGGACCAAGCACAGATACGCAGTATTTT

d_call: TRBD2
clone_size: .
v_call: TRBV6-5
j_call: TRBJ2-3
cdr3_aa: CASSTPTSGSYTQYF
cdr3_nt: TGTGCCAGCAGTACGCCGACTAGCGGGAGCTATACGCAGTATTTT

d_call: TRBD1
clone_size: .
v_call: TRBV2
j_call: TRBJ1-5
cdr3_aa: CASSEGQGSNQPQHF
cdr3_nt: TGTGCCAGCAGTGAAGGACAGGGTAGCAATCAGCCCCAGCATTTT

d_call: .
clone_size: .
v_call: TRBV9
j_call: TRBJ2-1
cdr3_aa: CASSVTTRLGSSYNEQFF
cdr3_nt: TGTGCCAGCAGCGTAACAACCCGACTAGGGAGCTCCTACAATGAGCAGTTCTTC

d_call: .
clone_size: .
v_call: TRBV5-1
j_call: TRBJ1-2
cdr3_aa: CASRSTARTGYTF
cdr3_nt: TGCGCCAGCAGATCGACAGCAAGAACTGGCTACACCTTC

d_call: TRBD2
clone_size: .
v_call: TRBV5-1
j_call: TRBJ2-5
cdr3_aa: CASSLAPSGRARETQYF
cdr3_nt: TGCGCCAGCAGCTTGGCCCCCAGCGGGAGGGCCCGAGAGACCCAGTACTTC